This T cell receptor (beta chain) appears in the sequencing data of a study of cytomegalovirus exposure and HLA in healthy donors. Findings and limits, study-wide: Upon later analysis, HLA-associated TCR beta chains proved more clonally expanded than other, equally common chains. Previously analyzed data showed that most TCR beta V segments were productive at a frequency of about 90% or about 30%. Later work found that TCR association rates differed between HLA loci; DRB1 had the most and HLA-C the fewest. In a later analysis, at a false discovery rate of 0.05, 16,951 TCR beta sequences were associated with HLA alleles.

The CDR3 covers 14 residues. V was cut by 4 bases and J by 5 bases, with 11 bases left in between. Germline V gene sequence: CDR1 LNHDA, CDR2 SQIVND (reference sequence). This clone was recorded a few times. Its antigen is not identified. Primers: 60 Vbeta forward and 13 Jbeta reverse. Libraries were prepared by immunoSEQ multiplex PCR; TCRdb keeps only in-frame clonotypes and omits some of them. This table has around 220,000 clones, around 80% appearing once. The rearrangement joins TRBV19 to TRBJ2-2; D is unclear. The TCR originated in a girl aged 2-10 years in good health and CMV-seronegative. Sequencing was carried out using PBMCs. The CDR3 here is CASSTRPRTGELFF. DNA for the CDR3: TGTGCCAGTAGTACCCGCCCCAGAACCGGGGAGCTGTTTTTT.